The 3 T cell receptor beta chains given below trace back to one sample, sequenced in a study of blood T cell repertoires in COVID-19 (dated by TCRdb to 2019 to 2021). Library preparation employed the immunoSEQ multiplex PCR assay. TCRdb holds this immuneACCESS table with in-frame rearrangements only. Some clones are missing; in checked studies, unresolved V genes explain under half, and the rest has no known cause. A total of 150,000 to 180,000 clones appear in this sample, roughly nine tenths of them only once. Around 0.55% of the sample is taken by the ten largest. Material for sequencing was peripheral blood. Every receptor here comes from a middle-aged man with acute or convalescent COVID-19.

The V call is TRBV23-1, the J call TRBJ1-6, with D tentatively TRBD1 (6 bases). TRBV23-1 is sorted into the ORF group, with uncertain function. Deletions cut 4 bases from V and 4 bases from J, with 8 bases between. CDR3 length: 14 amino acids. Written as DNA, the CDR3 is TGCGCCAGCAGTCGGACAGAGTATAATTCACCCCTCCACTTT. Protein sequence: CASSRTEYNSPLHF.

For this clone: Other DNA variants within this sample encode the same CDR3. CDR3 region: CASSRTGGGNQPQHF. As DNA, the CDR3 is TGTGCCAGCAGTAGGACAGGGGGCGGGAATCAGCCCCAGCATTTT. This chain links TRBV28 with TRBJ1-5, with TRBD1 identical over 11 bases. The V gene end was trimmed by 5 bases and the J gene end by 4 bases; junction bases not matched to a gene: 4. The CDR3 sequence is 15 residues long. CDR1 is MDHEN, CDR2 SYDVKM, per germline.

This chain links TRBV5-7 with TRBJ1-5; 7 nucleotides line up with TRBD1. TRBV5-7 is noted as an ORF with a role that remains uncertain. Trimming took 4 bases from V and 7 from J; bases not matched to a gene: 11. The CDR3 has 15 residues. The CDR3 loop is CASSEYRGWGQPQHF. The CDR3 bases are TGTGCCAGCAGCGAATACAGGGGTTGGGGCCAGCCCCAGCATTTT.